This T cell receptor beta chain derives from a study of T cell responses to AZD1222 COVID-19 vaccine. The repertoire was sequenced with immunoSEQ multiplex PCR; TCRdb's copy has only in-frame clones and lacks some. This table has roughly 78,000 clones, roughly 80% appearing once. Study-wide points: Donors in the cohort were predominantly white British and more often female, and clonal diversity was possibly underestimated. Spike was spanned by vaccine-associated CD4 TCRs, which were dominant at 160-218 and 743-854. The study reported that nearly half of spike-specific TCRs target unmutated variant regions.

Trimming removed 5 bases from V and 2 bases from J, with 5 bases in between. Germline V CDR1 and CDR2: SGHRS, YFSETQ. The CDR3 has 13 amino acids. As for this clone: Its antigen is unknown.

The source is an adult in good health. V gene TRBV5-1 combines with J gene TRBJ2-6; D is ambiguous. The sample was peripheral blood, taken on day 0 of AZD1222 vaccination. DNA of the CDR3: TGCGCCAGCAGGCCAGCTGGGGCCAACGTCCTGACTTTC. Protein: CASRPAGANVLTF.